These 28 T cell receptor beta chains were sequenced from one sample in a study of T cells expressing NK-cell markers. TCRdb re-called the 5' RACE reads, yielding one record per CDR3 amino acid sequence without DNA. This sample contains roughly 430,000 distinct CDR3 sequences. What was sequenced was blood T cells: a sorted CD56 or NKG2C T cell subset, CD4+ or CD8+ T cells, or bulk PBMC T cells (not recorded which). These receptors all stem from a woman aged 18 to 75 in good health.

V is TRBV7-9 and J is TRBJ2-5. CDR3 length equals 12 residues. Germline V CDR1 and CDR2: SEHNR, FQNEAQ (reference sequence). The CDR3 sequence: CASSLEGVTQYF.

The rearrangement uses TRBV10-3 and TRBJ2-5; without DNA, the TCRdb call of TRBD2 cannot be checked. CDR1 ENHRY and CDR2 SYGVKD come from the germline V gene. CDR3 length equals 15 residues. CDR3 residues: CAIGGTSGSEETQYF.

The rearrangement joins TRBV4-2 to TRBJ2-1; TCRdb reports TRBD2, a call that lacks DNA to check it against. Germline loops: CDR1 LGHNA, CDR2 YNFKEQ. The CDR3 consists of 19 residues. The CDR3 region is CASKKGAGTGPYPGNEQFF.

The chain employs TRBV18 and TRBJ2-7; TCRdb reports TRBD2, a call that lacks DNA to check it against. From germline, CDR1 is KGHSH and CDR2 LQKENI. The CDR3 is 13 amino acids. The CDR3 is CASSHSGGYEQYF.

The chain's CDR3 is CSARALLARSGNEQFF. The chain uses TRBV20-1 and TRBJ2-1; TCRdb's D call, TRBD2, is unchecked because there is no DNA. Germline V gives CDR1 DFQATT, CDR2 SNEGSKA (reference sequence). The CDR3 is 16 amino acids.

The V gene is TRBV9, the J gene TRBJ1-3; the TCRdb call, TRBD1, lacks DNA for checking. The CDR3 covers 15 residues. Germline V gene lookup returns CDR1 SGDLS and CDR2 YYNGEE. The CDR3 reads CASSAPDRAGNTIYF.

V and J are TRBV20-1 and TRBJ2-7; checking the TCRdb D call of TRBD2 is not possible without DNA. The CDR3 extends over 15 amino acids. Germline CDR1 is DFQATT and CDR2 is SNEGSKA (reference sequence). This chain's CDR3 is CSASETSGYSYEQYF.

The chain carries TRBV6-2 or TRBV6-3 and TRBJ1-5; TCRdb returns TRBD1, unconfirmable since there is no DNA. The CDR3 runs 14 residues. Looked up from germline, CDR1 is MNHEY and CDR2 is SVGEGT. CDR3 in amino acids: CASSYEQGFQPQHF.

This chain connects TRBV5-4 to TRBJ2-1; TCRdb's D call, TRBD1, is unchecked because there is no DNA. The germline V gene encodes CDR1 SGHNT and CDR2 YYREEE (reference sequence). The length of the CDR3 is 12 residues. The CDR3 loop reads CASSGGTLEQFF.

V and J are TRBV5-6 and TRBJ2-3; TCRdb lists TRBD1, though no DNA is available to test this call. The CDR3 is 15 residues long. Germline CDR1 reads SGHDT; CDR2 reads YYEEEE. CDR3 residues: CASSLGGQTADTQYF.

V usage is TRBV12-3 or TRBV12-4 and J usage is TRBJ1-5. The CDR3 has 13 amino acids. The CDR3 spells CASSLSGPQPQHF.

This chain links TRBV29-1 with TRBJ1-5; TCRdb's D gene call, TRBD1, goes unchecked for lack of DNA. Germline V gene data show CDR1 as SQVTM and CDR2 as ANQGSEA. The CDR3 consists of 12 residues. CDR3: CSVGDPGGPQHF.

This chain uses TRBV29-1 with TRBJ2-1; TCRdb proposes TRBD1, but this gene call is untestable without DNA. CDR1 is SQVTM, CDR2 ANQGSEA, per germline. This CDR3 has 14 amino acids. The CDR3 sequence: CSVVFGGSYNEQFF.

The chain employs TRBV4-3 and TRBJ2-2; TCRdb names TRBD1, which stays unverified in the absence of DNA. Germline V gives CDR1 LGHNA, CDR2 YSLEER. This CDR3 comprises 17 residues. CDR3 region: CASSQEPGQGIAGELFF.

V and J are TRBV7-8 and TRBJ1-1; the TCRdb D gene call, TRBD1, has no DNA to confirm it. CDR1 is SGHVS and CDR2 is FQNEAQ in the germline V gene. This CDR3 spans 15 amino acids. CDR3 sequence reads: CASSLARGESTEAFF.

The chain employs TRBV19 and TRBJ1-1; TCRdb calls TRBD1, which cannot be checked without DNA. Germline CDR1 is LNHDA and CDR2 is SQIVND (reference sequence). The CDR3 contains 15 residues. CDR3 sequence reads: CASSLPGGDRTEAFF.

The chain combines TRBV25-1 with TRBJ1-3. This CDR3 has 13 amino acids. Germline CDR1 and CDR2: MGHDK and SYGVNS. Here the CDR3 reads CASSDTSGNTIYF.

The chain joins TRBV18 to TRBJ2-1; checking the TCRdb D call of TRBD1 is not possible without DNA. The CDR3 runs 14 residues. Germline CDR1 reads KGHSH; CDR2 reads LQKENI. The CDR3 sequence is CASSPRGAGDEQFF.

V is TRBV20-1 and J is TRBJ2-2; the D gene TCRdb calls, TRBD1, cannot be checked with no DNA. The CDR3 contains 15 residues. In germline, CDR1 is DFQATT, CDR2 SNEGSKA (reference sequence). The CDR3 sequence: CSASRDRLRSGELFF.

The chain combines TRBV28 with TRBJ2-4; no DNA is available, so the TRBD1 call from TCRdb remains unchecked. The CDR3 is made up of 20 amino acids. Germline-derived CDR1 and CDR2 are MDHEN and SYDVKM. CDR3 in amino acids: CASGYPRGITRIEAKNIQYF.

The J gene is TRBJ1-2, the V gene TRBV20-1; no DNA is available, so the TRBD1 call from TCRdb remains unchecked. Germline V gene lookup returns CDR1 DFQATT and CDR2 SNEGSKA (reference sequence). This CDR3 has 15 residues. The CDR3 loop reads CSASVSEGQGYGYTF.

CDR3 loop: CASSRTGGGRVQETQYF. The rearrangement links TRBV18 to TRBJ2-5; without DNA, the TCRdb call of TRBD2 cannot be checked. Looked up from germline, CDR1 is KGHSH and CDR2 is LQKENI. The CDR3 sequence is 17 residues long.

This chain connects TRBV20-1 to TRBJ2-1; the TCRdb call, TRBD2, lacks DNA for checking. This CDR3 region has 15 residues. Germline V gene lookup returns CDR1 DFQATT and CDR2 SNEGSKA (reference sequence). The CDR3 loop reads CSARAIVAGYNEQFF.

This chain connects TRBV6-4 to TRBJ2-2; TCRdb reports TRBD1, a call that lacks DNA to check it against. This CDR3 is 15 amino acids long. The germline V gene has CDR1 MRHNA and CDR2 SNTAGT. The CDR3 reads CASSRQPANTGELFF.

This chain's CDR3 is CASSSGTSESRQYF. The chain links TRBV18 to TRBJ2-5; TCRdb gives TRBD2 as the D gene, but with no DNA this cannot be confirmed. Germline V gene data show CDR1 as KGHSH and CDR2 as LQKENI. CDR3 length equals 14 residues.

The chain's CDR3 is CSARDVAGGDSTQYF. The J gene is TRBJ2-3, the V gene TRBV20-1; the TCRdb call, TRBD2, lacks DNA for checking. CDR1 and CDR2 from the germline V gene are DFQATT and SNEGSKA (reference sequence). CDR3 length: 15 amino acids.

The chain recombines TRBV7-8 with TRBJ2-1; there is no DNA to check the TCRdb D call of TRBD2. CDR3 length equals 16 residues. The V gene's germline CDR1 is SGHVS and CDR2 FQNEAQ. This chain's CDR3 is CASSPGGVAAVVWEFF.

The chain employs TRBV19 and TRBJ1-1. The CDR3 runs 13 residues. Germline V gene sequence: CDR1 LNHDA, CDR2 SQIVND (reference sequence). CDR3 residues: CASRQARFVEAFF.